This TCR beta chain originates from a study of T cell changes during pregnancy in multiple sclerosis. The protocol was immunoSEQ multiplex PCR, while the TCRdb copy is restricted to in-frame clones and leaves out a portion. The table includes 45,000 to 50,000 clones, 94% detected once. Germline-derived CDR1 and CDR2 are LNHNV and YYDKDF (reference sequence). This CDR3 contains 14 residues. Trimming took 6 bases from V and 1 from J, leaving 11 bases between them. The chain couples TRBV15 to TRBJ2-3; tentative D call: TRBD1 (6 bases). The sequencing here drew on CD8+ T cells from peripheral blood mononuclear cells, taken before pregnancy. The clonotype comes from a female donor with multiple sclerosis, enrolled in a pregnancy study. The chain's CDR3 is CATRRDTGTDTQYF. The CDR3 nucleotides are TGTGCCACCAGACGGGACACAGGCACAGATACGCAGTATTTT. Complete variable domain (other parts from reference TRBV15 and TRBJ2-3): DAMVIQNPRYQVTQFGKPVTLSCSQTLNHNVMYWYQQKSSQAPKLLFHYYDKDFNNEADTPDNFQSRRPNTSFCFLDIRSPGLGDTAMYLCATRRDTGTDTQYFGPGTRLTVL.